This T cell receptor beta chain was documented in a study of cytomegalovirus exposure and HLA in healthy donors. Assay used: immunoSEQ multiplex PCR; TCRdb lists only in-frame clones, some missing. This sample yields about 97,000 clones, of which approximately 94% are seen a single time; roughly 0.89% belongs to the top ten. General observations from the study: The study designated over 150 TCR beta chains cytomegalovirus-associated.

The CDR3 spans 14 residues. V was clipped by 0 bases and J by 3 bases, with 9 bases between them. Germline V gives CDR1 SGDLS, CDR2 YYNGEE. In the case of this clone: The antigen is unknown.

The TCR sequence derives from a woman under 30 in good health and CMV-seronegative. This chain connects TRBV9 to TRBJ1-2; D call uncertain. The sample taken for sequencing was PBMCs. This chain's CDR3 is CASSVVPGDYGYTF. CDR3 sequence (DNA): TGTGCCAGCAGCGTAGTGCCCGGGGACTATGGCTACACCTTC. Full variable domain (outside the CDR3, taken from reference TRBV9 and TRBJ1-2): DSGVTQTPKHLITATGQRVTLRCSPRSGDLSVYWYQQSLDQGLQFLIQYYNGEERAKGNILERFSAQQFPDLHSELNLSSLELGDSALYFCASSVVPGDYGYTFGSGTRLTVV.